The 32 T cell receptor beta chains given below trace back to one sample, sequenced in a study of graft-versus-host responses after intestinal transplantation. Generated by immunoSEQ multiplex PCR, the TCRdb table keeps only in-frame clones and is missing some. This sample yields about 90,000 clones, of which 92% are seen a single time; approximately 0.3% belongs to the top ten. Their cognate antigens are unknown. This material consisted of unstimulated CD4+ T cells sorted from spleen or lymph node cells, taken before intestinal transplant. These receptors were collected from a human donor who received an intestinal transplant.

The chain recombines TRBV27 with TRBJ2-1, with TRBD2 identical over 16 bases. This CDR3 comprises 18 residues. The trim removed 5 bases at V and 9 bases at J, leaving 13 bases unmatched. The germline gives CDR1 MNHEY, CDR2 SMNVEV (reference sequence). CDR3 nucleotides: TGTGCCAGCAGTATGCCGGGACTAGCGGGAGGGCCGTCATCTGAGCAGTTCTTC. Encoded protein: CASSMPGLAGGPSSEQFF.

This rearrangement joins TRBV11-2 to TRBJ2-1; TRBD1 aligns across 7 bases. The CDR3 has 15 amino acids. V was pared by 2 bases and J by 13 bases, with 14 bases of the junction left unmatched. Germline V gene data show CDR1 as SGHAT and CDR2 as FQNNGV. CDR3 nucleotide sequence: TGTGCCAGCAGCTTAAGAGTAGGCGACAGGGTCATTCAGTTCTTC. Its protein is CASSLRVGDRVIQFF.

Here the CDR3 reads CASSLLGGNSYNEQFF. Here the CDR3 DNA reads TGTGCCAGCAGCTTATTGGGGGGGAACTCCTACAATGAGCAGTTCTTC. The rearrangement links TRBV7-3 to TRBJ2-1; TRBD2 matches 7 bases. The CDR3 length is 16 residues. Germline V gives CDR1 SGHTA, CDR2 FQGTGA. Unmatched junction bases numbered 4, after V lost 2 bases and J lost 0 bases. The full variable domain, rest sourced from reference TRBV7-3 and TRBJ2-1, is GAGVSQTPSNKVTEKGKYVELRCDPISGHTALYWYRQSLGQGPEFLIYFQGTGAADDSGLPNDRFFAVRPEGSVSTLKIQRTERGDSAVYLCASSLLGGNSYNEQFFGPGTRLTVL.

This clone was picked up one time. The V and J genes are TRBV19 and TRBJ1-1; D is unclear. This CDR3 is built from 11 residues. Germline CDR1 LNHDA, CDR2 SQIVND (reference sequence). CDR3 sequence: CVVLWDTEAFF. The CDR3 DNA reads TGTGTCGTCCTGTGGGACACTGAAGCTTTCTTT.

The J gene is TRBJ2-1, the V gene TRBV5-1; D is unresolved. CDR1 is SGHRS, CDR2 YFSETQ, per germline. Between the trimmed V and J ends, which lost 0 bases and 8 bases, there was a span of 6 bases. CDR3 length: 12 amino acids. Written as DNA, the CDR3 is TGCGCCAGCAGCTTGGATAGGGATGAGCAGTTCTTC. Translation gives CASSLDRDEQFF.

A remark on this clone: Compared with germline, one end of the junction differs, possibly owing to a read error. The rearrangement uses TRBV28 and TRBJ1-5, with 8 bases fitting TRBD1. The CDR3 contains 16 residues. In germline, CDR1 is MDHEN, CDR2 SYDVKM. The CDR3 region has the DNA TGTGCCGGCAGTTCAGTCGGACAGGGATCCAATCAGCCCCAGCATTTT. Its protein product is CAGSSVGQGSNQPQHF.

The chain couples TRBV18 to TRBJ2-1; 10 nucleotides agree with TRBD2. The CDR3 is made up of 15 amino acids. The V gene end was trimmed by 4 bases and the J gene end by 5 bases; junction bases not matched to a gene: 5. CDR1 KGHSH and CDR2 LQKENI come from the germline V gene. The CDR3 bases are TGTGCCAGCTCACACCTAGCGGGAGTGAACAATGAGCAGTTCTTC. This sequence encodes CASSHLAGVNNEQFF.

DNA for the CDR3: TGTGCCAGCAGAATTAACACTGAAGCTTTCTTT. Amino acid sequence: CASRINTEAFF. The gene calls are TRBV11-2 and TRBJ1-1; no clear D. CDR3 length: 11 amino acids. Trimming cost V 6 bases and J 2 bases, with 4 bases left between them. CDR1 is SGHAT and CDR2 is FQNNGV in the germline V gene.

The chain employs TRBV5-1 and TRBJ1-1; unclear D gene. The CDR3 length is 14 residues. The ends were cut back, 4 bases at V and 1 base at J, with 11 bases in the middle. Germline lookup yields CDR1 SGHRS and CDR2 YFSETQ. The DNA of the CDR3 is TGCGCCAGCAGCCCAAATAACGCGAACACTGAAGCTTTCTTT. Translating gives CASSPNNANTEAFF.

The chain couples TRBV19 to TRBJ1-5; maybe TRBD1 (6 bases). Germline V gene lookup returns CDR1 LNHDA and CDR2 SQIVND (reference sequence). Trimming removed 3 bases at V and 0 bases at J, with 18 bases between. There are 18 residues in the CDR3. The CDR3 nucleotides read TGTGCCAGTAGTATCTCATCTCTCAGGGGCCCTAGCAATCAGCCCCAGCATTTT. It specifies CASSISSLRGPSNQPQHF.

The V gene is TRBV6-5, the J gene TRBJ2-2; D is unclear. There are 12 residues in the CDR3. V lost 5 bases to trimming and J lost 8 bases, with 9 bases between them. CDR1 and CDR2 (germline): MNHEY, SVGAGI. CDR3 nucleotide sequence: TGTGCCAGCAGTGTCCTAAATGGGGAGCTGTTTTTT. Its protein is CASSVLNGELFF.

Here the CDR3 reads CASRTPGTGAEKLFF. The CDR3 nucleotides read TGTGCCAGCAGAACACCCGGGACAGGGGCTGAAAAACTGTTTTTT. The chain is built from TRBV6-6 and TRBJ1-4, with 10 bases aligning to TRBD1. Germline CDR1 is MNHNY and CDR2 is SVGAGI (reference sequence). The ends lost 6 bases at V and 7 bases at J; junction bases unmatched: 8. The CDR3 covers 15 residues.

CDR3 sequence reads: CASSISRIGNQPQHF. CDR3 DNA: TGTGCCAGTAGTATCTCCAGGATAGGGAATCAGCCCCAGCATTTT. V is TRBV19 and J is TRBJ1-5; no reliable D call. The germline V gene encodes CDR1 LNHDA and CDR2 SQIVND (reference sequence). Trimming took 3 bases from V and 4 from J, leaving 13 bases between them. The CDR3 length is 15 residues.

This chain uses TRBV30 with TRBJ2-5, with TRBD2 identical over 7 bases. Germline assignment: CDR1 GTSNPN and CDR2 SVGIG (reference sequence). The V and J ends lost 1 base and 4 bases, in that order; junction bases with no gene match: 0. CDR3 length: 12 amino acids. The CDR3 sequence is CAWSGGGETQYF. The CDR3 coding sequence is TGTGCCTGGAGTGGCGGGGGAGAGACCCAGTACTTC.

The gene calls are TRBV27 and TRBJ2-2; perhaps TRBD2 as D (7 bases). V was cut by 0 bases and J by 7 bases, with 9 bases left in between. Germline CDR1 is MNHEY and CDR2 is SMNVEV (reference sequence). CDR3 length: 14 residues. CDR3 amino acids: CASSLSGGGGELFF. The CDR3 DNA reads as TGTGCCAGCAGTTTATCAGGGGGGGGCGGGGAGCTGTTTTTT.

A note on this clone: One end of the junction varies from germline; a read error may be responsible. The chain joins TRBV7-9 to TRBJ1-1; the D gene is possibly TRBD1 (6 bases). The CDR3 is 17 amino acids. Per the germline V gene, CDR1 is SEHNR and CDR2 is FQNEAQ (reference sequence). Written as DNA, the CDR3 is TGTGCCAGCAGCACGTCGGGCGGAGTTGGGGGCCTGACTGGAGCTTTCTTT. Encoded protein: CASSTSGGVGGLTGAFF.

The rearrangement joins TRBV29-1 to TRBJ2-1; tentative D call: TRBD2 (5 bases). The CDR3 spans 12 residues. Trimming shortened V by 7 bases and J by 10 bases, and 17 bases separated the two germline ends. CDR1 is SQVTM, CDR2 ANQGSEA, per germline. Here the CDR3 DNA reads TGCAGCGGGAACCGGTCACCGGGAGAGCAGTTCTTC. This sequence encodes CSGNRSPGEQFF.

About this clone: The same CDR3 is also encoded by other DNA sequences in this sample. The chain employs TRBV4-2 and TRBJ1-5; the match to TRBD1 covers 11 bases. Trimming removed 1 base from V and 0 bases from J; junction bases left unmatched: 14. Germline CDR1 is LGHNA and CDR2 is YNFKEQ. This CDR3 has 21 residues. CDR3 amino acids: CASSQATGGTGGVDSNQPQHF. The DNA of the CDR3 is TGTGCCAGCAGCCAAGCCACCGGTGGGACAGGGGGGGTGGATAGCAATCAGCCCCAGCATTTT.

The chain employs TRBV6-5 and TRBJ2-7; 7 positions agree with TRBD1. Germline V lookup: CDR1 MNHEY, CDR2 SVGAGI. This CDR3 is 13 amino acids long. The V and J ends lost 6 bases and 2 bases, in that order; junction bases with no gene match: 4. The CDR3 spells CASSRGLTYEQYF. In nucleotides, the CDR3 is TGTGCCAGCAGCAGGGGGTTAACCTACGAGCAGTACTTC.

Notes on this clone: Other DNA sequences of this sample code for an identical CDR3. The rearrangement uses TRBV5-1 and TRBJ2-1, with 7 bases lining up with TRBD2. The germline V gene encodes CDR1 SGHRS and CDR2 YFSETQ. The CDR3 loop spans 13 amino acids. V lost 4 bases, J lost 9 bases, and 7 bases stayed unmatched. CDR3 sequence reads: CASSGGTTREQFF. For the CDR3, the DNA is TGCGCCAGCAGCGGGGGGACTACCCGTGAGCAGTTCTTC.

This sequence joins TRBV5-4 and TRBJ2-1; D assignment may be TRBD1 or TRBD2 (5 bases each). V lost 4 bases and J lost 1, with 12 bases in between. Per germline, CDR1 SGHNT and CDR2 YYREEE (reference sequence). The CDR3 length is 15 residues. The CDR3 DNA sequence: TGTGCCAGCAGCACGCCGGGACGATCCTACAATGAGCAGTTCTTC. As protein: CASSTPGRSYNEQFF.

The chain couples TRBV10-1 to TRBJ2-7, with 7 bases lining up with TRBD1. V trimming: 4 bases; J trimming: 3 bases; junction bases outside the gene matches: 6. CDR3 length: 14 amino acids. The germline V gene has CDR1 WNHNN and CDR2 SYGVQD (reference sequence). The CDR3 sequence: CASSAGTEDYEQYF. The CDR3 coding sequence is TGCGCCAGCAGTGCCGGGACAGAAGACTACGAGCAGTACTTC.

V is TRBV6-5 and J is TRBJ1-1, with 10 nucleotides matching TRBD1. After removal of 2 bases from V and 0 bases from J, the junction contained 3 bases not matched to a gene. Germline CDR1 reads MNHEY; CDR2 reads SVGAGI. The CDR3 extends over 16 amino acids. The CDR3 loop reads CASSYGTGVMNTEAFF. In nucleotides, the CDR3 is TGTGCCAGCAGTTACGGGACAGGGGTCATGAACACTGAAGCTTTCTTT.

The V call is TRBV27, the J call TRBJ2-1; perhaps TRBD1 as D (6 bases). Germline CDR1 MNHEY, CDR2 SMNVEV (reference sequence). This CDR3 comprises 17 residues. Trimming shortened V by 2 bases and J by 3 bases, and 17 bases separated the two germline ends. The CDR3 DNA is TGTGCCAGCAGTTTAGAGAACCCGGGACAAAGCTACAATGAGCAGTTCTTC. This sequence encodes CASSLENPGQSYNEQFF.

The V and J genes are TRBV4-1 and TRBJ2-7; no clear D gene. The CDR3 has 14 amino acids. Germline V CDR1 and CDR2: MGHRA, YSYEKL. V dropped 0 bases and J dropped 0 bases, with 6 bases sitting between them. Here the CDR3 DNA reads TGCGCCAGCAGCCAAGATCCCCACTCCTACGAGCAGTACTTC. It translates to CASSQDPHSYEQYF.

The genes are TRBV7-9 and TRBJ1-2; no reliable D call. The V gene lost 1 base and the J gene lost 8 bases, with 8 bases spanning the gap. The CDR3 totals 12 residues. The germline CDR1 and CDR2 sequences are SEHNR and FQNEAQ (reference sequence). DNA of the CDR3: TGTGCCAGCAGCTTAGGCTTACGGGGCTACACCTTC. Encoded protein: CASSLGLRGYTF.

This clone has only a few counts. J is TRBJ1-2 and V is TRBV6-6; 7 bases are a match to TRBD1. The CDR3 spans 14 residues. Germline V lookup: CDR1 MNHNY, CDR2 SVGAGI (reference sequence). Trimming removed 1 base from V and 9 bases from J; junction bases left unmatched: 8. In DNA form, the CDR3 reads TGTGCCAGCAGTTACTTCTCCCAGGGGGTGAGCTACACCTTC. Translation gives CASSYFSQGVSYTF.

This CDR3 reads CAWSVLLAGLETQYF. CDR3 sequence (DNA): TGTGCCTGGAGTGTATTACTAGCGGGGTTAGAGACCCAGTACTTC. The chain employs TRBV30 and TRBJ2-5, with 10 bases fitting TRBD2. CDR3 length: 15 residues. CDR1 GTSNPN and CDR2 SVGIG come from the germline V gene (reference sequence). V lost 0 bases, J lost 4 bases, and 5 bases stayed unmatched.

This clone occurred once. V gene TRBV25-1 combines with J gene TRBJ1-4; 7 nucleotides agree with TRBD1. CDR1 and CDR2 (germline): MGHDK, SYGVNS. V lost 6 bases to trimming and J lost 7 bases; unmatched junction nucleotides: 8. The CDR3 spans 14 residues. The CDR3 DNA sequence: TGTGCCAGCAGGGAGGGGGCTGGCCTTGAAAAACTGTTTTTT. Its translation is CASREGAGLEKLFF.

V gene TRBV25-1 combines with J gene TRBJ2-7; 10 bases map to TRBD2. In germline, CDR1 is MGHDK, CDR2 SYGVNS. The J segment lost 5 bases and the V segment lost 6 bases, leaving 7 bases of the junction unmatched. The CDR3 sequence is 14 residues long. CDR3 in amino acids: CASRASGSNHEQYF. The CDR3 nucleotides are TGTGCCAGCAGAGCTAGCGGGAGTAACCACGAGCAGTACTTC.

The CDR3 DNA reads TGTGCCAGCAGCTGGGACAGAATAGTAAACATTCAGTACTTC. Translated, it gives CASSWDRIVNIQYF. V is TRBV7-9 and J is TRBJ2-4, with TRBD1 matching over 7 bases. The V gene's germline CDR1 is SEHNR and CDR2 FQNEAQ (reference sequence). CDR3 length: 14 amino acids. Germline trimming cut 4 bases from V and 6 bases from J; bases unmatched to any gene: 6.

The chain couples TRBV5-5 to TRBJ1-5; D uncertain. V gave up 5 bases and J gave up 0 bases, with 9 bases separating them. The V gene's germline CDR1 is SGHKS and CDR2 YYEKEE (reference sequence). The CDR3 totals 14 residues. The CDR3 loop is CASSFWYSNQPQHF. In DNA form, the CDR3 reads TGTGCCAGCAGTTTCTGGTATAGCAATCAGCCCCAGCATTTT.